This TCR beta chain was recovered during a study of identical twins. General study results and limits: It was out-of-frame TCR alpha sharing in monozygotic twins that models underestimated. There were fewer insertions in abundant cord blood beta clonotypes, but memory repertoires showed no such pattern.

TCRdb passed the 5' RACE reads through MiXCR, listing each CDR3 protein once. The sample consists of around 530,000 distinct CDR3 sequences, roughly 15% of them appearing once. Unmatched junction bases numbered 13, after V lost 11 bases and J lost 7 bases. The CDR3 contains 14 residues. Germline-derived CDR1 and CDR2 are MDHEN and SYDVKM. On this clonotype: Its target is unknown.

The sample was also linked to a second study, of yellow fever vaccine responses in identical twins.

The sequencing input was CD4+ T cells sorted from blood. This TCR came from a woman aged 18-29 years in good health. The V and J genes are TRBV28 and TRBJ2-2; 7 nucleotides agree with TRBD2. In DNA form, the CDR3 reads TGTGCCCTAACCCCCGCAGGGAGGGACGGGGAGCTGTTTTTT. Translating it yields CALTPAGRDGELFF. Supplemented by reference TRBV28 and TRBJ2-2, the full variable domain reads DVKVTQSSRYLVKRTGEKVFLECVQDMDHENMFWYRQDPGLGLRLIYFSYDVKMKEKGDIPEGYSVSREKKERFSLILESASTNQTSMYLCALTPAGRDGELFFGEGSRLTVL.